Sequencing of this TCR beta chain was carried out in a study of sequential checkpoint blockade in melanoma. In the study overall: Both treatment sequences were followed by maintenance nivolumab.

The treatment here: randomized to nivolumab then ipilimumab (arm A) or the reverse (arm B). From thawed PBMCs, live CD3+CD8+ cells negative for CD19 and CD56 were sorted. Germline V gene data show CDR1 as MGHRA and CDR2 as YSYEKL. This CDR3 comprises 13 residues. Between the trimmed V and J ends, which lost 1 base and 12 bases, there was a span of 13 bases. Sequencing was performed with immunoSEQ multiplex PCR; in TCRdb, only in-frame clones are kept and a portion is missing. The table shows under 45,000 clones, with 84% occurring only once. This specimen was CD8+ T cells sorted from blood (inferred from file names), taken from a patient given nivolumab and ipilimumab in sequence. The clonotype comes from a human donor with melanoma. The rearrangement links TRBV4-1 to TRBJ2-1; D possibly corresponds to TRBD2 (6 bases). The CDR3 nucleotides read TGCGCCAGCAGCCAAGGGGGGGACCGCACGCAGTTCTTC. It yields the protein CASSQGGDRTQFF.